This paragraph covers one TCR beta chain sequence. The data derive from a study of OX40 agonist ivuxolimab in advanced cancers. CDR1 is MGHDK and CDR2 is SYGVNS in the germline V gene. V lost 3 bases to trimming and J lost 2 bases, with 11 bases between them. This CDR3 contains 14 residues. Data came from immunoSEQ multiplex PCR; TCRdb stores just in-frame clones and leaves some out. The sample includes under 50,000 clones, about 88% of them seen just once. The chain carries TRBV25-1 and TRBJ2-7; D not certain. The sequence was collected from an adult with an advanced solid tumor such as melanoma, head and neck, liver or kidney cancer. The sequencing here drew on CD4+ or CD8+ T cells sorted from blood, taken in a trial of the OX40 agonist ivuxolimab. CDR3 bases: TGTGCCAGCAGTGAGGCAGGCTTCACCTACGAGCAGTACTTC. Translated, it gives CASSEAGFTYEQYF.